The rows below give T cell receptor beta chains drawn from one sample of a study of blood T cell repertoires in COVID-19. Assay: immunoSEQ multiplex PCR; the TCRdb copy retains only in-frame clones and omits some. The repertoire holds roughly 120,000 clones, approximately 86% seen once, with more than 6% in the top ten. Sequencing input: peripheral blood. The receptors derive from a human donor in a cohort sampled during active COVID-19. Both conserved end residues are part of each CDR3. A D gene is named only where the DNA matches it firmly. The size entry is marked missing in some rows and otherwise reads once, few, many or a size class.

TRBV5-6,-,15,TRBJ1-6,TRBD1,CASSIQGAYNSPLHF,TGTGCCAGCAGCATACAGGGGGCCTATAATTCACCCCTCCACTTT
TRBV27,-,15,TRBJ2-7,TRBD1,CASSLSGQVPYEQYF,TGTGCCAGCAGTTTATCAGGACAGGTGCCCTACGAGCAGTACTTC
TRBV2,-,15,TRBJ2-7,TRBD1,CASSKRDRGSYEQYF,TGTGCCAGCAGTAAGCGGGACAGGGGTTCCTACGAGCAGTACTTC
TRBV12-3/TRBV12-4,-,13,TRBJ2-5,-,CASSPAVQETQYF,TGTGCCAGCAGTCCCGCAGTACAAGAGACCCAGTACTTC
TRBV6-5,-,15,TRBJ1-1,TRBD1,CASSDRANKNTEAFF,TGTGCCAGCAGCGACAGGGCTAATAAGAACACTGAAGCTTTCTTT
TRBV18,-,14,TRBJ1-3,-,CASSSQLSGNTIYF,TGTGCCAGCTCATCACAGCTATCTGGAAACACCATATATTTT
TRBV18,-,16,TRBJ1-2,TRBD1,CASSLGRDRANYGYTF,TGTGCCAGCTCACTGGGCCGGGACAGGGCAAACTATGGCTACACCTTC
TRBV7-3,-,15,TRBJ2-1,-,CASSLVLTVYNEQFF,TGTGCCAGCAGCTTGGTGTTAACAGTATACAATGAGCAGTTCTTC
TRBV5-1,-,14,TRBJ2-7,-,CASRLGSGAYEQYF,TGCGCCAGCAGGCTCGGGTCGGGGGCCTACGAGCAGTACTTC
TRBV5-1,-,17,TRBJ2-2,TRBD2,CASSLGLAGTEGGELFF,TGCGCCAGCAGCTTGGGACTAGCGGGAACGGAGGGCGGGGAGCTGTTTTTT
TRBV7-6,-,16,TRBJ2-2,TRBD2,CASSLSLAVSTGELFF,TGTGCCAGCAGCTTAAGCCTAGCGGTATCCACCGGGGAGCTGTTTTTT
TRBV12-3/TRBV12-4,-,12,TRBJ1-2,-,CASSLIGQTYTF,TGTGCCAGCAGTCTTATTGGACAGACCTACACCTTC
TRBV29-1,-,14,TRBJ2-1,TRBD1,CSVMPQGSYNEQFF,TGCAGCGTAATGCCACAGGGGTCATACAATGAGCAGTTCTTC
TRBV27,-,16,TRBJ2-7,TRBD1,CASSYRPDRVTYEQYF,TGTGCCAGCAGTTATAGGCCGGACAGGGTTACGTACGAGCAGTACTTC
TRBV30,-,14,TRBJ1-2,-,CAWSMGQSNYGYTF,TGTGCCTGGAGTATGGGGCAGAGCAACTATGGCTACACCTTC
TRBV6-1,-,17,TRBJ1-5,TRBD1,CASSEAAGQGPNQPQHF,TGTGCCAGCAGTGAAGCGGCGGGACAGGGCCCCAATCAGCCCCAGCATTTT
TRBV19,once,15,TRBJ2-3,-,CASSIGGVTTDTQYF,TGTGCCAGTAGTATAGGCGGGGTTACCACAGATACGCAGTATTTT
TRBV5-4,-,20,TRBJ2-1,TRBD2,CASSLGLAGGPPRSYNEQFF,TGTGCCAGCAGCTTGGGGTTAGCGGGAGGTCCACCCCGCTCCTACAATGAGCAGTTCTTC
TRBV18,-,15,TRBJ1-2,TRBD1,CASSRDRGEPYGYTF,TGTGCCAGCTCTCGAGACAGGGGAGAACCATATGGCTACACCTTC
TRBV18,-,16,TRBJ1-5,TRBD1,CASSPRTGNINQPQHF,TGTGCCAGCTCACCCCGGACAGGGAATATCAATCAGCCCCAGCATTTT
TRBV11-2,-,17,TRBJ2-1,TRBD1,CASSLETDRGRLDEQFF,TGTGCCAGCAGCTTAGAGACGGACAGGGGGCGCTTGGATGAGCAGTTCTTC
TRBV7-3,-,12,TRBJ2-1,-,CASSSPNGEQFF,TGTGCCAGCAGCTCTCCGAACGGGGAGCAGTTCTTC
TRBV18,-,15,TRBJ2-1,TRBD2,CASSPVGGSYNEQFF,TGTGCCAGCTCACCAGTGGGAGGGTCCTACAATGAGCAGTTCTTC
TRBV2,-,12,TRBJ2-1,TRBD2,CASSSLAGEQFF,TGTGCCAGCAGCTCTCTAGCGGGGGAGCAGTTCTTC
TRBV10-1,-,16,TRBJ2-6,-,CASSGGVGNGANVLTF,TGCGCCAGCAGTGGGGGGGTAGGGAATGGGGCCAACGTCCTGACTTTC
TRBV6-5,-,14,TRBJ2-3,-,CASRLAKNTDTQYF,TGTGCCAGCAGACTAGCCAAGAACACAGATACGCAGTATTTT
TRBV10-3,-,17,TRBJ1-1,-,CAISEGSTVRGSTEAFF,TGTGCCATCAGTGAAGGGTCTACAGTTAGGGGTAGCACTGAAGCTTTCTTT
TRBV14,few,15,TRBJ2-7,TRBD1,CASSPTLTGAYEQYF,TGTGCCAGCAGCCCCACCTTGACAGGGGCCTACGAGCAGTACTTC
TRBV4-2,-,13,TRBJ1-6,TRBD1,CAGRQGGDSPLHF,TGTGCCGGAAGACAGGGAGGCGATTCACCCCTCCACTTT
TRBV11-3,few,18,TRBJ1-1,-,CASSGRTVVALSNTEAFF,TGTGCCAGCAGCGGAAGGACAGTTGTTGCCCTTTCTAACACTGAAGCTTTCTTT
TRBV19,once,14,TRBJ2-7,-,CASSTGLISYEQYF,TGTGCCAGTAGTACGGGACTGATATCCTACGAGCAGTACTTC
TRBV27,-,15,TRBJ2-1,TRBD1,CASSPSGQGYNEQFF,TGTGCCAGCAGTCCCTCGGGACAGGGTTACAATGAGCAGTTCTTC
TRBV4-1,-,16,TRBJ2-6,-,CASSQEEISGANVLTF,TGCGCCAGCAGCCAAGAGGAGATCTCTGGGGCCAACGTCCTGACTTTC
TRBV28,-,16,TRBJ1-5,-,CASSLYSGGANQPQHF,TGTGCCAGCAGTTTATACTCGGGGGGGGCGAATCAGCCCCAGCATTTT
TRBV5-1,-,15,TRBJ2-7,-,CASSLPRQAGNEQYF,TGCGCCAGCAGCTTGCCAAGACAGGCCGGGAACGAGCAGTACTTC
TRBV6-5,-,15,TRBJ2-7,TRBD2,CASSYGRAGPYEQYF,TGTGCCAGCAGTTACGGGAGGGCGGGGCCCTACGAGCAGTACTTC
TRBV19,once,15,TRBJ1-1,-,CASSRGVLMNTEAFF,TGTGCCAGTAGTAGGGGAGTACTAATGAACACTGAAGCTTTCTTT
TRBV6-1,-,16,TRBJ2-7,TRBD2,CASSELAGLDPYEQYF,TGTGCCAGCAGTGAACTAGCGGGTCTCGACCCCTACGAGCAGTACTTC
TRBV24-1,-,17,TRBJ2-5,TRBD2,CATSDFPGLAGAETQYF,TGTGCCACCAGTGATTTCCCCGGGCTAGCGGGAGCGGAGACCCAGTACTTC
TRBV7-9,-,15,TRBJ2-5,TRBD1,CASSLASAGGETQYF,TGTGCCAGCAGCTTAGCGTCCGCAGGGGGAGAGACCCAGTACTTC
TRBV7-8,-,15,TRBJ1-1,-,CASSPARAGNTEAFF,TGTGCCAGCAGCCCCGCCAGGGCAGGGAACACTGAAGCTTTCTTT
TRBV10-2,-,15,TRBJ2-7,TRBD2,CASSGGLAGPYEQYF,TGCGCCAGCAGTGGGGGACTAGCGGGACCCTACGAGCAGTACTTC
TRBV6-5,-,14,TRBJ1-2,-,CASSLESGASGYTF,TGTGCCAGCAGTCTAGAATCAGGGGCTAGTGGCTACACCTTC
TRBV9,-,15,TRBJ1-1,TRBD1,CASSDGTGVKPEAFF,TGTGCCAGCAGCGACGGGACAGGGGTCAAACCTGAAGCTTTCTTT
TRBV30,-,13,TRBJ2-1,-,CAWTRLAYNEQFF,TGTGCCTGGACCAGACTTGCCTACAATGAGCAGTTCTTC
TRBV27,-,16,TRBJ1-2,-,CASSLKGLSGDYGYTF,TGTGCCAGCAGTTTAAAGGGATTGAGCGGAGACTATGGCTACACCTTC
TRBV30,-,13,TRBJ2-2,TRBD1,CAWSPQGIGELFF,TGTGCCTGGAGTCCACAGGGGATCGGGGAGCTGTTTTTT
TRBV28,few,12,TRBJ1-2,-,CASSPHGYGYTF,TGTGCCAGCAGTCCCCACGGCTATGGCTACACCTTC